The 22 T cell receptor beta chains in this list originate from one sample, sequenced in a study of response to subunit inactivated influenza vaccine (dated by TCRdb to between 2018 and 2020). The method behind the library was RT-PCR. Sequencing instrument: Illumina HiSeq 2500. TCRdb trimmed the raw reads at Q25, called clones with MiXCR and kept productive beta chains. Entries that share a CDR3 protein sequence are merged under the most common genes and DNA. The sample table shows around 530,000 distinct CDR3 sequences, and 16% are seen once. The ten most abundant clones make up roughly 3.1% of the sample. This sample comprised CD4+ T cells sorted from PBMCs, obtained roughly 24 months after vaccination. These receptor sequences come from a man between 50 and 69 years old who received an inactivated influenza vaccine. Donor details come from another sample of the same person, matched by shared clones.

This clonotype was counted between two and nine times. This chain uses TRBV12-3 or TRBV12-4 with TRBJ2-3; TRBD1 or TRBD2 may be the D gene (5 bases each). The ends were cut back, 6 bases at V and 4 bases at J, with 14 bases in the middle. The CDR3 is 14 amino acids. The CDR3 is CASSRRGPPDTQYF. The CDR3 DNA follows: TGTGCCAGCAGCCGACGGGGCCCGCCAGATACGCAGTATTTT.

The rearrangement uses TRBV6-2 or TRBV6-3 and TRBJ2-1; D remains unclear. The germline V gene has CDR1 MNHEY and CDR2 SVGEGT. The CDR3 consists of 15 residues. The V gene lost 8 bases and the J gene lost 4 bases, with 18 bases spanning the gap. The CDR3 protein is CASRYAGAKYNEQFF. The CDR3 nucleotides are TGTGCCAGCCGATACGCAGGAGCCAAGTACAATGAGCAGTTCTTC.

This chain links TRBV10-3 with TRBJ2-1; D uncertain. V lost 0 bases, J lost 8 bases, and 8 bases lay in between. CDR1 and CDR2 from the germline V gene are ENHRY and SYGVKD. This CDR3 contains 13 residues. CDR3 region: CAISESLDHEQFF. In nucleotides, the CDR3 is TGTGCCATCAGTGAGTCCTTAGACCATGAGCAGTTCTTC.

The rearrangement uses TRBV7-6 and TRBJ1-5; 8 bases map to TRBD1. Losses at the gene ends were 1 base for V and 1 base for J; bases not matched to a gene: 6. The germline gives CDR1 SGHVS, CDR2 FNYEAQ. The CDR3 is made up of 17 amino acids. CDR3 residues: CASSLGARTGSNQPQHF. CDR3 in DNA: TGTGCCAGCAGCTTAGGAGCGAGGACAGGGAGCAATCAGCCCCAGCATTTT.

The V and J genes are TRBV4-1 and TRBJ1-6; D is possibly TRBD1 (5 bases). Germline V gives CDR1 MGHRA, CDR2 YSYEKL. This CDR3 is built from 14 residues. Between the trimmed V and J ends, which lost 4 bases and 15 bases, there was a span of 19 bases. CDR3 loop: CASSLSGRGDLLHF. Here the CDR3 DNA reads TGCGCCAGCAGCCTCTCAGGACGGGGGGATCTCCTCCACTTT.

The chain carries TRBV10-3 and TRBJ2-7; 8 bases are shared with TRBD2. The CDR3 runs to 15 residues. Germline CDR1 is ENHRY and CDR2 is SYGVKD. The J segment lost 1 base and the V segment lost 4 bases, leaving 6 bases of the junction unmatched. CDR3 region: CAISVLAGGSYEQYF. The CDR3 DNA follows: TGTGCCATCAGTGTCCTGGCGGGGGGTTCCTACGAGCAGTACTTC.

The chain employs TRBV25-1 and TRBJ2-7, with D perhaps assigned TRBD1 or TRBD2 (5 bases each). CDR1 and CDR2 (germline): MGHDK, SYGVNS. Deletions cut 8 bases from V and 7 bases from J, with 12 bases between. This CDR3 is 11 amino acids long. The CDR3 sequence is CASSEGWEQYF. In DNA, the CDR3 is TGTGCCAGCTCCGAGGGGTGGGAGCAGTACTTC.

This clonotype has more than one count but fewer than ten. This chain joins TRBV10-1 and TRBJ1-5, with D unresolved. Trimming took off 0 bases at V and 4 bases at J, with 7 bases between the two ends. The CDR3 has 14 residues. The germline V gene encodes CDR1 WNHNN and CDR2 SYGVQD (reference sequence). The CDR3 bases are TGCGCCAGCAGTGAGTCTACCGGGAATCAGCCCCAGCATTTT. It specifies CASSESTGNQPQHF.

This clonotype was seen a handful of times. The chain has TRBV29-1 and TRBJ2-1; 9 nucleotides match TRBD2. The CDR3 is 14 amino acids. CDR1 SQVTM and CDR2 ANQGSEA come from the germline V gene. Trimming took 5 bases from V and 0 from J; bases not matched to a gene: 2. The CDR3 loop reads CSVRTSDSYNEQFF. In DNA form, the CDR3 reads TGCAGCGTTCGGACTAGCGACTCCTACAATGAGCAGTTCTTC.

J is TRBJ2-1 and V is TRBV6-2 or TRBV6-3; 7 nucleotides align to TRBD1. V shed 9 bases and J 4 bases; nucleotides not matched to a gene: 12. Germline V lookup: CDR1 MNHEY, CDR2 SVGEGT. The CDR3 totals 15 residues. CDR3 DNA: TGTGCCAGTAGACCCTACGGGACAGTATACAATGAGCAGTTCTTC. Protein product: CASRPYGTVYNEQFF.

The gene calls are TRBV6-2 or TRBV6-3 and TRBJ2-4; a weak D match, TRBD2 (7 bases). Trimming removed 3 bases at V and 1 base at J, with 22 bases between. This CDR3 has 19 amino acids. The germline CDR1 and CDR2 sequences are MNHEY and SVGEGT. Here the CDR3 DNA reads TGTGCCAGCAGTTATGGTGCCGTTGGTCCGGGGGGCGCCAAAAACATTCAGTACTTC. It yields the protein CASSYGAVGPGGAKNIQYF.

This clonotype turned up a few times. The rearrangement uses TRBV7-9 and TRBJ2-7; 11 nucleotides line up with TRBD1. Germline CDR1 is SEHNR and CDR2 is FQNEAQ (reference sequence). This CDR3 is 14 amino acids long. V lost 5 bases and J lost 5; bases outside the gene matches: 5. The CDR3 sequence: CASSPLDRGHEQYF. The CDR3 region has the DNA TGTGCCAGCAGCCCGCTGGACAGGGGGCACGAGCAGTACTTC.

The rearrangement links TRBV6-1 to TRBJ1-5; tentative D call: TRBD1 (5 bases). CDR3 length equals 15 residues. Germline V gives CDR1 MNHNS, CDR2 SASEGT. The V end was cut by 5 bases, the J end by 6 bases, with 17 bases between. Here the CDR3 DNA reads TGTGCCAGCAGTAGACGAAGCCAGGGTTCTCAGCCCCAGCATTTT. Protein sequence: CASSRRSQGSQPQHF.

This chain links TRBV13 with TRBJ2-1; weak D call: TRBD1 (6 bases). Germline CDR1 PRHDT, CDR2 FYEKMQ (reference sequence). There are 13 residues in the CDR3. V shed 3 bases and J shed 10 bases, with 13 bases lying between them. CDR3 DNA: TGTGCCAGCAGCTTTACCAGGGGTGGCGAGCAGTTCTTC. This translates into CASSFTRGGEQFF.

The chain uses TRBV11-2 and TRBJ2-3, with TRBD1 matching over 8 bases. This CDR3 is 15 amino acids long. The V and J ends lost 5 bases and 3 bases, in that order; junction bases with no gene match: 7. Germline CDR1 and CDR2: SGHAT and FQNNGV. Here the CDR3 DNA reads TGTGCCAGCAGCCAAAGACAGGGGAAAACAGATACGCAGTATTTT. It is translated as CASSQRQGKTDTQYF.

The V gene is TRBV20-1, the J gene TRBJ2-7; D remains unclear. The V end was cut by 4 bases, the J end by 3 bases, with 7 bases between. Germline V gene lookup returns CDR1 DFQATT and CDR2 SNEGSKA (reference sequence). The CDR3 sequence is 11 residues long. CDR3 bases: TGCAGTGCTATTGTAGTCTACGAGCAGTACTTC. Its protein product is CSAIVVYEQYF.

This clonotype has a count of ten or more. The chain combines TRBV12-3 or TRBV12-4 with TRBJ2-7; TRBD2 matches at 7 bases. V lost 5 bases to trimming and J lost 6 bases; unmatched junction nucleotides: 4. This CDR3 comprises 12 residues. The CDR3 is CASSLSGGEQYF. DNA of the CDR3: TGTGCCAGCAGTCTCTCGGGGGGCGAGCAGTACTTC.

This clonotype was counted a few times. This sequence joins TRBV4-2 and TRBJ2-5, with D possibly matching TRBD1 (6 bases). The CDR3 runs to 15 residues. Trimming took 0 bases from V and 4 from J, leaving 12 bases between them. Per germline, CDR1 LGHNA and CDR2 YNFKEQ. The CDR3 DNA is TGTGCCAGCAGCCAAGACAGGGGTCCCCCAGAGACCCAGTACTTC. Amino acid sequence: CASSQDRGPPETQYF.

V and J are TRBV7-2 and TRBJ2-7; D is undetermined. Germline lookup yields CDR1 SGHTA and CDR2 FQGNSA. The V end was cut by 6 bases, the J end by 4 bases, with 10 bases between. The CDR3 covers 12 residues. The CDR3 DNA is TGTGCCAGCAGTGGAGATCAGTACGAGCAGTACTTC. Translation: CASSGDQYEQYF.

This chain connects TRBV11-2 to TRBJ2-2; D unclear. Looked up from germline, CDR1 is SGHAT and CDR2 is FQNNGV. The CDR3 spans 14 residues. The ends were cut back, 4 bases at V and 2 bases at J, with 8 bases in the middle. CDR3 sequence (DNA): TGTGCCAGCAGCTCCGGGTCCAACACCGGGGAGCTGTTTTTT. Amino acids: CASSSGSNTGELFF.

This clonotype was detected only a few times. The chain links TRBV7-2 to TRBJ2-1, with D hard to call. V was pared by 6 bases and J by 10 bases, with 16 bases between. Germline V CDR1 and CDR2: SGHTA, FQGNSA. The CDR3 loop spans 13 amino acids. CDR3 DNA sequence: TGTGCCAGCAGAATTAGCCCAGCGAGGGAGCAGTTCTTC. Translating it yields CASRISPAREQFF.

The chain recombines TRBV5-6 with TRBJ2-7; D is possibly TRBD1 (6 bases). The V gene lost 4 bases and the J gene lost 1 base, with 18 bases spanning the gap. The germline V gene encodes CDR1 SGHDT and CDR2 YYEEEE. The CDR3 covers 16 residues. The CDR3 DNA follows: TGTGCCAGCAGCCCCACGAGACAGGCCCGATCCTACGAGCAGTACTTC. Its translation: CASSPTRQARSYEQYF.